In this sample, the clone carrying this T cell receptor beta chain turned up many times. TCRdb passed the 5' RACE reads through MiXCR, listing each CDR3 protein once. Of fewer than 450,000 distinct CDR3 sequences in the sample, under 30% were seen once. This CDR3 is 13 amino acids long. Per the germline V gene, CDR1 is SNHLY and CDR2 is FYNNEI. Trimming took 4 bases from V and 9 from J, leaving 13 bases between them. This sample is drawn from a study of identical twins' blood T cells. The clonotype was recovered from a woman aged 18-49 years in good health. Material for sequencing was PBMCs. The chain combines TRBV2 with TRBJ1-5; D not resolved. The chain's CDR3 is CASSAGRLGPQHF. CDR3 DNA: TGTGCCAGCAGTGCCGGGCGGTTAGGGCCCCAGCATTTT.